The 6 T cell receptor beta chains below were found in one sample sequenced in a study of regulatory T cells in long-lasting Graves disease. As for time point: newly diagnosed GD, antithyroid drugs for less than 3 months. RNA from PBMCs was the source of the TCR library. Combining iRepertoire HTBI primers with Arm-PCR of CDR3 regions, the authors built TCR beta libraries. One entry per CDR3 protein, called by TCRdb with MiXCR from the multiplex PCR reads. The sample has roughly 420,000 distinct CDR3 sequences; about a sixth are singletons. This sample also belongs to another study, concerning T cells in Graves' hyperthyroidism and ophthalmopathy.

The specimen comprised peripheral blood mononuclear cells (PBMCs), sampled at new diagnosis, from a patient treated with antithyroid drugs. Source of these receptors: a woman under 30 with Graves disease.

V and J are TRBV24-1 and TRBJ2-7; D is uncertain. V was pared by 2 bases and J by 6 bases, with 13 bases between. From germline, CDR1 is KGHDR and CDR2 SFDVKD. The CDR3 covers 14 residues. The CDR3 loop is CATSDSSRRLEQYF. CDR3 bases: TGTGCCACCAGTGATTCCTCAAGGCGGCTCGAGCAGTACTTC.

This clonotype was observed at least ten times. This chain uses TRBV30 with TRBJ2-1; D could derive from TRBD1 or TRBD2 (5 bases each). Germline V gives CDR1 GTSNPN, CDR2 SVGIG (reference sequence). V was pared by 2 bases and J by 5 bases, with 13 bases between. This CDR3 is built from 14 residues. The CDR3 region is CAWSYGAGDNEQFF. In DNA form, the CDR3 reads TGTGCCTGGAGTTATGGGGCGGGCGACAATGAGCAGTTCTTC.

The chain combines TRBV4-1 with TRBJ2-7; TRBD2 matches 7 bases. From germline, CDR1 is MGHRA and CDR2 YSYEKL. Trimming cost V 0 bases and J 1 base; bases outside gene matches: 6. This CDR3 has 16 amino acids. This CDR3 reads CASSQDGASGSYEQYF. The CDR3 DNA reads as TGCGCCAGCAGCCAAGACGGGGCTAGCGGATCCTACGAGCAGTACTTC.

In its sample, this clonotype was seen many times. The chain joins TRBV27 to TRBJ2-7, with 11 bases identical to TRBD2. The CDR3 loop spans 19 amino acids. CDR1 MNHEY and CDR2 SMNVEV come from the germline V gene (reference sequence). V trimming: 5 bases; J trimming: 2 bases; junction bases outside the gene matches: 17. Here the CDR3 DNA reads TGTGCCAGCAGTCCCACGGGACTAGCGGAGACGGGGGTAACCTACGAGCAGTACTTC. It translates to CASSPTGLAETGVTYEQYF.

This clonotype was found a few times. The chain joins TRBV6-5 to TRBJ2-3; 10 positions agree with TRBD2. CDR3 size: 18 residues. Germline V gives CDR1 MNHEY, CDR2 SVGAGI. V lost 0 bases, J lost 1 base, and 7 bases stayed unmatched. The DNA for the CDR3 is TGTGCCAGCAGTTACTCAAGCGGGAGGGGTTTCGGCACAGATACGCAGTATTTT. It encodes CASSYSSGRGFGTDTQYF.

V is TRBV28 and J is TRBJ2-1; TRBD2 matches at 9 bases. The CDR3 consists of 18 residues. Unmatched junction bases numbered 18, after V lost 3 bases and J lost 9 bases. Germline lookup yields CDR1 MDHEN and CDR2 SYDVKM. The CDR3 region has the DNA TGTGCCAGCAGTTTTAACCCCCGGGGGGCTAGCGGGAAGGTTGAGCAGTTCTTC. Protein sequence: CASSFNPRGASGKVEQFF.